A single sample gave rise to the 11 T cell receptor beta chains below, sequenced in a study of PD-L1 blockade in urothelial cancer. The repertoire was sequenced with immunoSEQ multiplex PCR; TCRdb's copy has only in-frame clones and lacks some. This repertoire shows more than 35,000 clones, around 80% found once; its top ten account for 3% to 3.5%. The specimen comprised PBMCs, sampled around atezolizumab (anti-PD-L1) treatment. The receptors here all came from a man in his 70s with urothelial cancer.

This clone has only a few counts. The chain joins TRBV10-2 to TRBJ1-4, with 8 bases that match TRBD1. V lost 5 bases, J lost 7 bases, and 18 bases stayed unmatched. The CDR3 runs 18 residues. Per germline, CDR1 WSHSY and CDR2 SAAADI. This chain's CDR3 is CASSYSGTPSTGGEKLFF. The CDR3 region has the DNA TGCGCCAGCAGTTACTCCGGGACTCCTTCCACAGGGGGTGAAAAACTGTTTTTT.

The CDR3 coding sequence is TGTGCCAGCAGCCAAGCCGGGACTATGAACACCGGGGAGCTGTTTTTT. This gives the protein CASSQAGTMNTGELFF. The chain couples TRBV4-2 to TRBJ2-2; 7 bases agree with TRBD2. CDR1 and CDR2 (germline): LGHNA, YNFKEQ. Losses at the gene ends were 1 base for V and 1 base for J; bases not matched to a gene: 3. The CDR3 sequence is 16 residues long.

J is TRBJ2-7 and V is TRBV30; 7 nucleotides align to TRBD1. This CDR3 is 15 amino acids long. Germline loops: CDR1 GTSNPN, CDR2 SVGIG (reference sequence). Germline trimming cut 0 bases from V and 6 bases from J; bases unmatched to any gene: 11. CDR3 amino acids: CAWSVSRQGVGEQYF. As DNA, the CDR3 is TGTGCCTGGAGTGTTAGTCGGCAGGGGGTAGGCGAGCAGTACTTC. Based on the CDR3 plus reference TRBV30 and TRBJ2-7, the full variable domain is SQTIHQWPATLVQPVGSPLSLECTVEGTSNPNLYWYRQAAGRGLQLLFYSVGIGQISSEVPQNLSASRPQDRQFILSSKKLLLSDSGFYLCAWSVSRQGVGEQYFGPGTRLTVT.

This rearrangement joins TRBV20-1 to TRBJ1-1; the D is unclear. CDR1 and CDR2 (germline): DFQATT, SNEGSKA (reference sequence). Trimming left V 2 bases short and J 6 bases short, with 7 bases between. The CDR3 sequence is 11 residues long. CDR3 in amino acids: CSARSGSEAFF. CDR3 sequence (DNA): TGCAGTGCTAGATCGGGATCTGAAGCTTTCTTT.

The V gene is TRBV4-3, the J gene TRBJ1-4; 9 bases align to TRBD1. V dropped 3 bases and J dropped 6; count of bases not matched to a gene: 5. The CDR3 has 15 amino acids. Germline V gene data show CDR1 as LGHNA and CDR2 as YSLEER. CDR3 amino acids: CASSQDRGRYEKLFF. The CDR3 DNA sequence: TGCGCCAGCAGCCAGGACAGGGGAAGGTATGAAAAACTGTTTTTT.

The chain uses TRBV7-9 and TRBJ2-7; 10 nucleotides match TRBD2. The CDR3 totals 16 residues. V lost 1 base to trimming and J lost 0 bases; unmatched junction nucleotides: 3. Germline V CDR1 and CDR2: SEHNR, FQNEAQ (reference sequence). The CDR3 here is CASSLDTSGISYEQYF. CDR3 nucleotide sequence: TGTGCCAGCAGCTTAGATACTAGCGGGATCTCCTACGAGCAGTACTTC.

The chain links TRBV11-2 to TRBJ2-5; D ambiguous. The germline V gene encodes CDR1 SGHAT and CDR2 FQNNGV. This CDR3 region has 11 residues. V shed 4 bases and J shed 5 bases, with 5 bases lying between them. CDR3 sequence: CASSSGETQYF. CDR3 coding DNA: TGTGCCAGCAGCTCCGGGGAGACCCAGTACTTC.

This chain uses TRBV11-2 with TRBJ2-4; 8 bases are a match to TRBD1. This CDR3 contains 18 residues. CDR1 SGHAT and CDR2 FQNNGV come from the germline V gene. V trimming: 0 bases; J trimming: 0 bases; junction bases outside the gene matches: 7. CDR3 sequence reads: CASSLDRGTGGAKNIQYF. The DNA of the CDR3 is TGTGCCAGCAGCTTAGATCGGGGGACAGGTGGAGCCAAAAACATTCAGTACTTC.

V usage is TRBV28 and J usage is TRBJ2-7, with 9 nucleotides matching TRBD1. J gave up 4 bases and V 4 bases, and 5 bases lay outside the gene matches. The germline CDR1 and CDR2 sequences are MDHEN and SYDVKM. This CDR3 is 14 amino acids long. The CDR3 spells CASSSGTGSYEQYF. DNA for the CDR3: TGTGCCAGCAGTTCCGGGACAGGGTCTTACGAGCAGTACTTC.

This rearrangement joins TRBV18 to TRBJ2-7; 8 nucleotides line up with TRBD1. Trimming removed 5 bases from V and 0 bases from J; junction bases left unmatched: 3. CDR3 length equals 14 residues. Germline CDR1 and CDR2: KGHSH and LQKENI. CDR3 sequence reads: CASSFTGGSYEQYF. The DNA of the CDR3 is TGTGCCAGCTCATTCACAGGGGGCTCCTACGAGCAGTACTTC. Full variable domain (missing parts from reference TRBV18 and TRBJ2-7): NAGVMQNPRHLVRRRGQEARLRCSPMKGHSHVYWYRQLPEEGLKFMVYLQKENIIDESGMPKERFSAEFPKEGPSILRIQQVVRGDSAAYFCASSFTGGSYEQYFGPGTRLTVT.

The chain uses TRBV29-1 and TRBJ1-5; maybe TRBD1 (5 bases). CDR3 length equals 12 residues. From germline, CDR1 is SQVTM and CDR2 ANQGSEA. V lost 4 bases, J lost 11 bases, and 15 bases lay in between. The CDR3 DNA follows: TGCAGCGTTGGGGACTCGAGCGAGGCCCAGCATTTT. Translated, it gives CSVGDSSEAQHF.